The 3 T cell receptor beta chains below all came from one sample that was sequenced in a study of shared clonotypes between healthy human individuals. Generated by immunoSEQ multiplex PCR, the TCRdb table keeps only in-frame clones and is missing some. This table has 530,000 or so clones, over 60% appearing once. The material sequenced was PBMCs. These receptors came from a woman aged 40 to 50 in good health. Some clones in this sample may be carry-over from other donors' samples.

The chain carries TRBV9 and TRBJ2-7; TRBD2 agrees at 13 bases. Germline V gene data show CDR1 as SGDLS and CDR2 as YYNGEE. V was pared by 4 bases and J by 5 bases, with 3 bases of the junction left unmatched. There are 14 residues in the CDR3. The CDR3 bases are TGTGCCAGCAGCAGGACTAGCGGGAGCCACGAGCAGTACTTC. Its translation: CASSRTSGSHEQYF.

This chain connects TRBV2 to TRBJ1-2; D perhaps matches TRBD1 (6 bases). Germline values: CDR1 SNHLY, CDR2 FYNNEI. This CDR3 is built from 13 residues. Trimming took off 3 bases at V and 3 bases at J, with 8 bases between the two ends. The CDR3 loop is CASSDRGYYGYTF. The CDR3 DNA reads as TGTGCCAGCAGTGACAGGGGTTACTATGGCTACACCTTC.

The chain combines TRBV5-1 with TRBJ2-7, with TRBD1 as a possible D gene (6 bases). V was cut by 3 bases and J by 6 bases, with 16 bases left in between. The CDR3 is made up of 14 amino acids. Germline V gene data show CDR1 as SGHRS and CDR2 as YFSETQ. The CDR3 nucleotides are TGCGCCAGCAGCTCCGGACAGATGGGGGCCGAGCAGTACTTC. It encodes CASSSGQMGAEQYF.